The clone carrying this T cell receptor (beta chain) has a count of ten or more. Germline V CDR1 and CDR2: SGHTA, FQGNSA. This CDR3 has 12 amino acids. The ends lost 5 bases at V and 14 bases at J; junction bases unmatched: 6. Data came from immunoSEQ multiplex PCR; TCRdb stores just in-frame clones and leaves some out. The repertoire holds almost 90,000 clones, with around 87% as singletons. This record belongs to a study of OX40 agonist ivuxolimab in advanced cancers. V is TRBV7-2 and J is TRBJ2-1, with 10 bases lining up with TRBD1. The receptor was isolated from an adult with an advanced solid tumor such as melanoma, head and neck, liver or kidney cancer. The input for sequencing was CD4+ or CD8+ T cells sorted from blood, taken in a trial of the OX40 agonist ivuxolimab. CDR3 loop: CASSHPGTGEFF. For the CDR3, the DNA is TGTGCCAGCAGCCATCCTGGGACAGGGGAGTTCTTC.